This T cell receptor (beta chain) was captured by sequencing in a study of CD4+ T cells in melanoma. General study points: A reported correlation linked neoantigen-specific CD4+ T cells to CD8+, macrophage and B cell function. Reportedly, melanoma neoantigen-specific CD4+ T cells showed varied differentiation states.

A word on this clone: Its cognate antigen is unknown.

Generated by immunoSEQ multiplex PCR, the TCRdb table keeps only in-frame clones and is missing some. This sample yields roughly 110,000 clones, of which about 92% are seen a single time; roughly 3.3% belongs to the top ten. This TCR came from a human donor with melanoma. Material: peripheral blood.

The CDR3 loop is CASSAHSEGNSPLHF. Here the CDR3 DNA reads TGTGCCAGCAGCGCACACAGCGAAGGGAATTCACCCCTCCACTTT. This chain connects TRBV11-2 to TRBJ1-6; D remains ambiguous. The CDR3 spans 15 residues. Trimming pared 5 bases from V and 7 bases from J, leaving 15 bases between. CDR1 is SGHAT, CDR2 FQNNGV, per germline.